This record covers a single T cell receptor (beta chain). A few counts support this clonotype. No cognate antigen has been identified for it. Base qualities are not recorded, but no much larger clone differs from it by a single base. Reads for this sample came from an Illumina NovaSeq 6000. Using 5'RACE with constant-segment primers, TCRalpha and TCRbeta cDNA libraries were constructed, with sample barcodes and unique molecular identifiers added in the process. RNA was extracted from every sample with Trizol reagent. Library amplification was performed in two PCR steps, and a second sample barcode and Illumina TruSeq adapters were introduced in the second step. Sequencing of libraries was performed on an Illumina NovaSeq with 2 x 150 bp paired-end reads. The paper's processing steps were these. Reads were demultiplexed and collapsed into UMI-guided consensus sequences with migec v1.2.7. With mixcr v2.1.11, UMI consensuses were aligned to TRA and TRB V and J templates and assembled into clonotypes. A clonotype was counted as expanded or contracted only when both edgeR and NoisET called the clonotype significant, with the noise models trained on biological replicates. For edgeR calls, a false discovery rate-adjusted p below 0.01 and a log2 fold-change threshold of 1 were applied. PCA with hierarchical clustering of max-normalized trajectories of the 1000 most abundant clonotypes was used as exploratory dynamics analysis. The CD4 or CD8 phenotype of responding clones was assigned using the separately sequenced CD4+ and CD8+ repertoires. In TCRdb, the public reads were trimmed at Q25 with fastp and aligned with MiXCR, with productive beta chains retained. When rows share a CDR3 protein, they turn into one entry using the most common DNA and genes. For this entry, the V and J calls and clone size follow TCRdb and not the study's own pipeline. In this sample the table shows more than 120,000 distinct CDR3 sequences, 15% to 20% of which occur a single time. The ten largest clones add up to 2% to 2.5% of the sample.

These data come from a study of T-cell memory formation after mild COVID-19 listed by TCRdb under 2021. Describing the broader study: TCR sequence clusters from the two donors were largely donor specific. Two young, previously healthy adult volunteers made up the cohort, one male and one female. In two donors, T-cell clones that expanded and contracted after mild COVID-19 were followed by sequencing TCRalpha and TCRbeta repertoires longitudinally.

Ficoll-Paque density gradient centrifugation was used to isolate PBMCs. Broad study findings and their caveats: SARS-CoV-2 specificity of the second-wave clones peaking on day 37 was not confirmed. Only two mild cases were covered by the study, and larger cohorts that include severe cases with pre-infection samples were considered necessary. Contracting CD4+ clones were located mainly in the CM and EM memory subsets, whereas CD8+ clones were found to be enriched in EMRA. Some responding clones were found in pre-infection memory, which suggests that pre-existing cross-reactive memory T cells took part in the SARS-CoV-2 response. Clones contracting from day 15 to 85 had balanced CD4/CD8 phenotypes, while a second wave expanding from day 15 to 37 was biased towards CD4+.

The CDR3 runs 12 amino acids, cysteine and phenylalanine included. Solely the CDR3 DNA is kept, with 36 bases framed from the first base. Relative to germline, V is 2 bases shorter and J is 6 bases shorter, with 4 bases between their ends. CDR1 and CDR2 are read off the germline V gene as SGHTA and FQGNSA. The TCR sequence derives from an adult woman who had mild COVID-19 (a few samples of this study predate the infection). The sample titles of this study are shuffled in the database, so cell type and time point are left out; the donor was told from shared clones. The sample consisted of PBMCs or a T cell subset sorted from them (not recorded which). The sequence is built from TRBV7-2 and TRBJ2-2; confidence is insufficient to name the D gene. The DNA reads TGTGCCAGCAGCTTATTTGCCGGGGAGCTGTTTTTT. Translated, it gives CASSLFAGELFF.